These 20 T cell receptor beta chains came from one sample sequenced in a study of T-cell memory formation after mild COVID-19. MiXCR, run by TCRdb on the 5' RACE reads, gives a single entry per CDR3 protein. The profile shows some 330,000 distinct CDR3 sequences, more than 20% of them singletons. Sequencing was performed on PBMCs or a T cell subset sorted from them (not recorded which). The origin of the receptors is an adult woman who had mild COVID-19 (a few samples of this study predate the infection). Cell type and time point are not known.

V gene TRBV12-3 or TRBV12-4 combines with J gene TRBJ1-1, with no clear D. Trimming removed 1 base at V and 2 bases at J, with 11 bases between. This CDR3 spans 15 amino acids. The CDR3 loop is CASSLEAVGNTEAFF. In nucleotides, the CDR3 is TGTGCCAGCAGTTTAGAGGCAGTTGGAAACACTGAAGCTTTCTTT.

This clonotype was counted at least ten times. This chain joins TRBV10-2 and TRBJ2-5, with D maybe TRBD1 (5 bases). The V end lost 6 bases, the J end lost 5 bases, and 13 bases lay between the germline ends. There are 13 residues in the CDR3. Germline V lookup: CDR1 WSHSY, CDR2 SAAADI. The CDR3 reads CASSTPGLETQYF. The CDR3 DNA reads as TGCGCCAGCAGCACCCCAGGGTTGGAGACCCAGTACTTC.

This clonotype was found a few times. The chain links TRBV6-2 or TRBV6-3 to TRBJ2-7; 7 nucleotides line up with TRBD1. The CDR3 consists of 15 residues. Germline V gene data show CDR1 as MNHEY and CDR2 as SVGEGT. The V segment lost 1 base and the J segment 6 bases; nucleotides outside the gene matches: 9. The CDR3 loop reads CASSYFPGQQGEQYF. CDR3 coding DNA: TGTGCCAGCAGTTACTTTCCGGGACAGCAAGGCGAGCAGTACTTC.

This clonotype was detected only a few times. This chain joins TRBV11-3 and TRBJ2-1, with TRBD2 identical over 8 bases. The J segment lost 8 bases and the V segment lost 5 bases, leaving 11 bases of the junction unmatched. CDR1 is SGHNT and CDR2 is YENEEA in the germline V gene. The length of the CDR3 is 15 residues. CDR3: CASSRGIAGSYEQFF. The CDR3 DNA sequence: TGTGCCAGCAGCCGGGGGATAGCGGGAAGTTATGAGCAGTTCTTC.

A few counts support this clonotype. The J gene is TRBJ2-3, the V gene TRBV29-1; the match to TRBD2 covers 10 bases. V dropped 6 bases and J dropped 2; count of bases not matched to a gene: 11. The CDR3 totals 16 residues. Germline CDR1 SQVTM, CDR2 ANQGSEA. CDR3 protein: CSVRPAGGSATDTQYF. The CDR3 DNA follows: TGCAGCGTGCGCCCAGCGGGGGGGTCAGCCACAGATACGCAGTATTTT.

This clonotype was seen a few times. This chain connects TRBV5-6 to TRBJ2-1, with D possibly TRBD2 on 7 matching bases. V dropped 3 bases and J dropped 0 bases, with 13 bases sitting between them. Germline V gives CDR1 SGHDT, CDR2 YYEEEE. The CDR3 totals 16 residues. DNA for the CDR3: TGTGCCAGCAGCTCCCGGGGGGCTGGCTCCTACAATGAGCAGTTCTTC. It is translated as CASSSRGAGSYNEQFF.

The chain couples TRBV5-1 to TRBJ1-4; the D gene is possibly TRBD1 (6 bases). Germline V lookup: CDR1 SGHRS, CDR2 YFSETQ. V was pared by 2 bases and J by 8 bases, with 13 bases between. The CDR3 contains 14 residues. CDR3 DNA: TGCGCCAGCAGCTTCGGGGGCGAGGGGGAAAAACTGTTTTTT. It translates to CASSFGGEGEKLFF.

This chain connects TRBV30 to TRBJ2-3, with unresolved D. Germline loops: CDR1 GTSNPN, CDR2 SVGIG (reference sequence). V was clipped by 0 bases and J by 5 bases, with 3 bases between them. This CDR3 is 11 amino acids long. The CDR3 loop reads CAWSVRDTQYF. The CDR3 DNA sequence: TGTGCCTGGAGTGTCAGAGATACGCAGTATTTT.

The table lists this clonotype with a few counts. The chain carries TRBV18 and TRBJ2-7, with TRBD1 matching over 9 bases. With 6 bases clipped from V and 7 bases from J, the junction kept 10 bases outside the gene matches. Looked up from germline, CDR1 is KGHSH and CDR2 is LQKENI. The CDR3 spans 14 residues. CDR3 sequence: CASSRDRGADEQYF. The DNA of the CDR3 is TGTGCCAGCTCTCGCGACAGGGGGGCTGATGAGCAGTACTTC.

This chain connects TRBV7-2 to TRBJ1-2; D not resolved. Germline V gives CDR1 SGHTA, CDR2 FQGNSA. This CDR3 contains 14 residues. Trimming took off 1 base at V and 0 bases at J, with 6 bases between the two ends. CDR3 DNA sequence: TGTGCCAGCAGCTTAGGTGTAGCTAACTATGGCTACACCTTC. Translation gives CASSLGVANYGYTF.

This clonotype was detected a few times. The rearrangement links TRBV7-9 to TRBJ2-2; 7 positions match TRBD2. Unmatched junction bases numbered 13, after V lost 5 bases and J lost 7 bases. The germline gives CDR1 SEHNR, CDR2 FQNEAQ (reference sequence). CDR3 size: 16 residues. The CDR3: CASSQVKREKIGELFF. CDR3 in DNA: TGTGCCAGCAGCCAAGTGAAGCGGGAAAAGATCGGGGAGCTGTTTTTT.

The V and J genes are TRBV4-2 and TRBJ2-3; D is possibly TRBD1 or TRBD2 (6 bases each). V lost 1 base and J lost 0, with 8 bases in between. The CDR3 loop spans 15 amino acids. From germline, CDR1 is LGHNA and CDR2 YNFKEQ. The CDR3 sequence is CASSQGGASTDTQYF. CDR3 nucleotides: TGTGCCAGCAGCCAAGGGGGGGCCAGCACAGATACGCAGTATTTT.

This clonotype came up a few times. The chain uses TRBV7-9 and TRBJ2-1; the D gene is possibly TRBD2 (5 bases). From germline, CDR1 is SEHNR and CDR2 FQNEAQ (reference sequence). The germline V and J ends were trimmed by 7 bases and 6 bases, with 16 bases remaining between them. This CDR3 is 14 amino acids long. This chain's CDR3 is CASTPRSASNEQFF. As DNA, the CDR3 is TGTGCCAGCACCCCCCGTAGCGCTAGCAATGAGCAGTTCTTC. Together with reference TRBV7-9 and TRBJ2-1, the CDR3 gives the full variable domain: DTGVSQNPRHKITKRGQNVTFRCDPISEHNRLYWYRQTLGQGPEFLTYFQNEAQLEKSRLLSDRFSAERPKGSFSTLEIQRTEQGDSAMYLCASTPRSASNEQFFGPGTRLTVL.

The chain joins TRBV4-1 to TRBJ2-1; 9 nucleotides line up with TRBD2. The J segment lost 7 bases and the V segment lost 1 base, leaving 14 bases of the junction unmatched. Per the germline V gene, CDR1 is MGHRA and CDR2 is YSYEKL. CDR3 length: 18 residues. The CDR3 here is CASSQGGGGASVLNEQFF. CDR3 nucleotide sequence: TGCGCCAGCAGCCAAGGAGGCGGGGGGGCTAGCGTTTTAAATGAGCAGTTCTTC.

This clonotype showed up many times. The chain employs TRBV2 and TRBJ2-5, with D hard to call. CDR1 and CDR2 from the germline V gene are SNHLY and FYNNEI. This CDR3 is built from 16 residues. V dropped 3 bases and J dropped 4 bases, with 18 bases sitting between them. For the CDR3, the DNA is TGTGCCAGCAGTGAGGACCCAGGACCTGGATTAGAGACCCAGTACTTC. This translates into CASSEDPGPGLETQYF.

The sample holds a few counts of this clonotype. The chain recombines TRBV24-1 with TRBJ2-5, with a tentative D call TRBD1 (6 bases). The germline V gene encodes CDR1 KGHDR and CDR2 SFDVKD. This CDR3 comprises 15 residues. V shed 4 bases and J shed 0 bases, with 11 bases lying between them. The CDR3 nucleotides read TGTGCCACCAGTGACCCTACAGGGAACCAAGAGACCCAGTACTTC. Translated, it gives CATSDPTGNQETQYF.

The chain links TRBV9 to TRBJ1-1; weak D call: TRBD1 (6 bases). This CDR3 comprises 16 residues. Trimming took off 3 bases at V and 4 bases at J, with 19 bases between the two ends. In germline, CDR1 is SGDLS, CDR2 YYNGEE. The CDR3: CASSEGGFLIGTEAFF. The CDR3 nucleotides read TGTGCCAGCAGCGAAGGGGGGTTTTTAATCGGCACTGAAGCTTTCTTT.

The chain links TRBV11-2 to TRBJ2-7, with 8 bases aligning to TRBD2. Unmatched junction bases numbered 5, after V lost 1 base and J lost 3 bases. The CDR3 covers 15 residues. The germline gives CDR1 SGHAT, CDR2 FQNNGV. CDR3 in amino acids: CASSLVSGIRYEQYF. The CDR3 region has the DNA TGTGCCAGCAGCTTAGTTAGCGGGATTCGCTACGAGCAGTACTTC.

The CDR3 coding sequence is TGTGCCAGCAGCCTCTCCCGGCAGGGGGCTAATGAAAAACTGTTTTTT. Encoded protein: CASSLSRQGANEKLFF. This rearrangement joins TRBV27 to TRBJ1-4, with 7 bases lining up with TRBD1. Germline trimming cut 6 bases from V and 3 bases from J; bases unmatched to any gene: 10. There are 16 residues in the CDR3. Germline V CDR1 and CDR2: MNHEY, SMNVEV (reference sequence).

The genes are TRBV15 and TRBJ2-7, with TRBD1 identical over 8 bases. This CDR3 contains 12 residues. V shed 5 bases, J shed 6 bases, and the junction held 3 bases outside the gene matches. Germline CDR1 LNHNV, CDR2 YYDKDF (reference sequence). In DNA, the CDR3 is TGTGCCACCAGCCGCGACAGGGGCGAGCAGTACGTC. It specifies CATSRDRGEQYV.